Each of the 8 T cell receptor beta chains below was sequenced from the same sample in a study of T cells in Graves' hyperthyroidism and ophthalmopathy. Amplified TCR beta CDR3 regions derived from RNA transcripts. Using the HTBI primer set, a first-round RT-PCR was run on the TCR CDR3. One entry per CDR3 protein, called by TCRdb with MiXCR from the multiplex PCR reads. The table records more than 500,000 distinct CDR3 sequences, around 16% of them present only once. Sequencing was done on a sample of blood. The receptors stem from a woman in her 30s with Graves' ophthalmopathy.

This clonotype was picked up many times. This chain links TRBV28 with TRBJ2-7; no reliable D call. Trimming removed 2 bases at V and 6 bases at J, with 8 bases between. The CDR3 totals 12 residues. Germline-derived CDR1 and CDR2 are MDHEN and SYDVKM. The CDR3 spells CASSLSLREQYF. CDR3 nucleotides: TGTGCCAGCAGTTTAAGTCTTCGCGAGCAGTACTTC.

There are many counts of this clonotype. The DNA of the CDR3 is TGTGCCAGCAGTTTGGCTAAAACAGGGACGGCCAAAAACATTCAGTACTTC. This codes for CASSLAKTGTAKNIQYF. The J gene is TRBJ2-4, the V gene TRBV28, with D possibly matching TRBD1 (6 bases). Trimming stripped 3 bases from V and 1 base from J, with 16 bases between. This CDR3 comprises 17 residues. Germline values: CDR1 MDHEN, CDR2 SYDVKM.

This clonotype was observed at least ten times. CDR3 DNA sequence: TGTGCCAGCACCACCTTGGGGGGAGGCTACACCTTC. This gives the protein CASTTLGGGYTF. This chain links TRBV12-3 or TRBV12-4 with TRBJ1-2, with D perhaps matching TRBD1 (5 bases). V dropped 7 bases and J dropped 8 bases, with 14 bases sitting between them. The CDR3 length is 12 residues.

As for this clonotype: An end of the junction does not agree with germline; a read error may underlie this. This chain connects TRBV28 to TRBJ2-7, with 7 bases lining up with TRBD2. The CDR3 extends over 13 amino acids. Looked up from germline, CDR1 is MDHEN and CDR2 is SYDVKM. CDR3 protein: CASSLSGRDERYF. The CDR3 DNA is TGTGCCAGCAGTTTATCGGGGAGGGACGAGCGGTACTTC. Full variable domain (outside the CDR3, taken from reference TRBV28 and TRBJ2-7): DVKVTQSSRYLVKRTGEKVFLECVQDMDHENMFWYRQDPGLGLRLIYFSYDVKMKEKGDIPEGYSVSREKKERFSLILESASTNQTSMYLCASSLSGRDERYFGPGTRLTVT.

This clonotype was counted many times. The chain joins TRBV7-2 to TRBJ2-4; D not resolved. V dropped 0 bases and J dropped 7 bases, with 16 bases sitting between them. Germline V gene sequence: CDR1 SGHTA, CDR2 FQGNSA. The CDR3 spans 16 residues. The CDR3 coding sequence is TGTGCCAGCAGCTTAGCGGTTTTGGAGTATCGGAACATTCAGTACTTC. It yields the protein CASSLAVLEYRNIQYF.

For this clonotype: The junction departs from the called germline gene at one end, perhaps through a read error. The chain uses TRBV28 and TRBJ2-3; 7 bases match TRBD2. The CDR3 contains 16 residues. CDR1 and CDR2 from the germline V gene are MDHEN and SYDVKM. The CDR3 DNA follows: TGTGCCGGCAGTTTGCCTAGCGGTCTAAGCACAGATACGCAGTATTTT. This gives the protein CAGSLPSGLSTDTQYF.

There are a few counts of this clonotype. The chain uses TRBV28 and TRBJ2-4; D remains ambiguous. The germline V gene encodes CDR1 MDHEN and CDR2 SYDVKM. This CDR3 is 16 amino acids long. V shed 1 base and J shed 4 bases, with 14 bases lying between them. The CDR3 loop is CASSLSPVPRKNIQYF. As DNA, the CDR3 is TGTGCCAGCAGTTTATCTCCCGTCCCCAGAAAAAACATTCAGTACTTC.

This clonotype came up many times. The chain carries TRBV12-3 or TRBV12-4 and TRBJ2-7, with D tentatively TRBD1 (5 bases). The CDR3 totals 14 residues. V lost 4 bases, J lost 3 bases, and 13 bases lay in between. The CDR3, as DNA: TGTGCCAGCAGTTCCCTCTTGACAGACTACGAGCAGTACTTC. Its protein product is CASSSLLTDYEQYF.